This T cell receptor beta chain derives from a study of T cells in Graves' hyperthyroidism and ophthalmopathy. Study outcomes and limitations: Ophthalmopathy and stable hyperthyroidism were separated by a 13 V-J model. The blood repertoire included most of the expanded thyroid clonotypes above 0.001.

The CDR3 spans 14 residues. Germline assignment: CDR1 MNHEY and CDR2 SVGEGT. Trimming cost V 0 bases and J 8 bases, with 11 bases left between them. TCR beta CDR3 sequences were amplified from RNA transcripts. The HTBI primer set was used in a first-round RT-PCR of the TCR CDR3. TCRdb re-called the multiplex PCR reads through MiXCR, storing one row per CDR3 protein. The sample lists 600,000 to 650,000 distinct CDR3 sequences; 15% to 20% were seen once. Concerning this clonotype: No antigen is known for it.

This receptor was obtained from a woman in her twenties or thirties with Graves' hyperthyroidism. The chain is built from TRBV6-2 or TRBV6-3 and TRBJ2-1; TRBD2 might be the D (5 bases). Sequenced sample: blood. The CDR3 DNA is TGTGCCAGCAGTTACTCAAGGGCCGGGGATGAGCAGTTCTTC. As protein: CASSYSRAGDEQFF.